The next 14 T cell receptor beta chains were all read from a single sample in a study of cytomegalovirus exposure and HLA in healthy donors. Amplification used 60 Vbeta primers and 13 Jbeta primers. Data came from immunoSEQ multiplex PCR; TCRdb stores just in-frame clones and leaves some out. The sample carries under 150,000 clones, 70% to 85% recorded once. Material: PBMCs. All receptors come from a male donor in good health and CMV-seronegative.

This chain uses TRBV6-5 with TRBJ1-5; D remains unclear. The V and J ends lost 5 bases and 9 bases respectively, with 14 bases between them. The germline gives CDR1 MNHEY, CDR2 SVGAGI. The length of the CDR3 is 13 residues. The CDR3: CASSPDDGRPQHF. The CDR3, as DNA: TGTGCCAGCAGTCCCGACGATGGGCGGCCCCAGCATTTT.

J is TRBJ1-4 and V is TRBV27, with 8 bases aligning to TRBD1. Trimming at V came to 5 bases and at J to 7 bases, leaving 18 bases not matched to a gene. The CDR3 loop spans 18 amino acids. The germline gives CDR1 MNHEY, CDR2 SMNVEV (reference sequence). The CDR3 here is CASSPSPGTGLYGEKLFF. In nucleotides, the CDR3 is TGTGCCAGCAGTCCAAGTCCCGGGACAGGACTCTATGGTGAAAAACTGTTTTTT.

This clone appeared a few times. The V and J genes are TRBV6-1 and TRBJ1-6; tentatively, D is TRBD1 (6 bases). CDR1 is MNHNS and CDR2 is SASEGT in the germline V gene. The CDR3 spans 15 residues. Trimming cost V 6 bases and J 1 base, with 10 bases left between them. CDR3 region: CASSHGQSYNSPLHF. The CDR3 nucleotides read TGTGCCAGCAGCCACGGACAGTCCTATAATTCACCCCTCCACTTT.

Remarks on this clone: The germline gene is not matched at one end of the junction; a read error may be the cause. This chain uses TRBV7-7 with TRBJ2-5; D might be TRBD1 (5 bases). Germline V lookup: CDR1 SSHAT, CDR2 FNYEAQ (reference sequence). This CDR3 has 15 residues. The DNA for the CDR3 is TGTGCTAGCAGCTTAGGTTTGGGTAGGGGAGAGACCCAGTACTTC. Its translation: CASSLGLGRGETQYF.

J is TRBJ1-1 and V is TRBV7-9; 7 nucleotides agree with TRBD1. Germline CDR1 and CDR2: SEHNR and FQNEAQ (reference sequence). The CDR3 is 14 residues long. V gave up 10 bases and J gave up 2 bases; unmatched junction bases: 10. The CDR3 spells CATTGQILNTEAFF. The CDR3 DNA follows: TGTGCCACCACGGGACAGATACTTAACACTGAAGCTTTCTTT. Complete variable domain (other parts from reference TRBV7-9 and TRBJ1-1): DTGVSQNPRHKITKRGQNVTFRCDPISEHNRLYWYRQTLGQGPEFLTYFQNEAQLEKSRLLSDRFSAERPKGSFSTLEIQRTEQGDSAMYLCATTGQILNTEAFFGQGTRLTVV.

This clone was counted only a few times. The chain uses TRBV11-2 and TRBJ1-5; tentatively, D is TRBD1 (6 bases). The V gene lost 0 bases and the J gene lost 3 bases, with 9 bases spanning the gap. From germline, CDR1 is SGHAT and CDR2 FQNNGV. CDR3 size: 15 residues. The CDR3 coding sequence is TGTGCCAGCAGCTTAGACCGGACAGCCAATCAGCCCCAGCATTTT. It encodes CASSLDRTANQPQHF.

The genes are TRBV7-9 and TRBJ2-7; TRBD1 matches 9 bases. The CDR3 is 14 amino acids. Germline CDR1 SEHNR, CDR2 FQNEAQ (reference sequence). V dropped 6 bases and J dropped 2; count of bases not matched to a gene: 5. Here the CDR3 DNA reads TGTGCCAGCAGAGGACAGGGGTCTACCTACGAGCAGTACTTC. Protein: CASRGQGSTYEQYF.

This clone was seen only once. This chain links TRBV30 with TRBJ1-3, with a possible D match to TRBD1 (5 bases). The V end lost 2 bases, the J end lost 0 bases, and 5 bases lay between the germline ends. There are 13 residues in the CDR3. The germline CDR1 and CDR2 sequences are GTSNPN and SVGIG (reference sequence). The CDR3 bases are TGTGCCTGGAGTAGGGGCTCTGGAAACACCATATATTTT. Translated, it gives CAWSRGSGNTIYF.

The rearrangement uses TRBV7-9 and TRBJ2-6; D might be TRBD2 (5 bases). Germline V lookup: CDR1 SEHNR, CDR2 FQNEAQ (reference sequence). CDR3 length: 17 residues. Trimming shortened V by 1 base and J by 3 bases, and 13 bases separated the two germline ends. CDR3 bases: TGTGCCAGCAGCTTAGGCGGGCTGTGGGATGGGGCCAACGTCCTGACTTTC. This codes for CASSLGGLWDGANVLTF.

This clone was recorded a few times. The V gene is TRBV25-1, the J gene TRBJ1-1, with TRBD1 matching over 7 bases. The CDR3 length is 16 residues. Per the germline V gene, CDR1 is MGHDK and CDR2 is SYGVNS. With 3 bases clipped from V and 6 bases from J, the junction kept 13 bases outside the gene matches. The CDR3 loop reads CASSDYFGRGEAEAFF. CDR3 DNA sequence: TGTGCCAGCAGTGACTATTTCGGCAGGGGGGAGGCTGAAGCTTTCTTT.

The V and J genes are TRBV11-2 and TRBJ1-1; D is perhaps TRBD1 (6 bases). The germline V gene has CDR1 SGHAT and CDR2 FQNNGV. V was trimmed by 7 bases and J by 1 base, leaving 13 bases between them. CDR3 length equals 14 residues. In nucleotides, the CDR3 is TGTGCCAGCACCCTGGGGGCGAGGAACACTGAAGCTTTCTTT. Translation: CASTLGARNTEAFF.

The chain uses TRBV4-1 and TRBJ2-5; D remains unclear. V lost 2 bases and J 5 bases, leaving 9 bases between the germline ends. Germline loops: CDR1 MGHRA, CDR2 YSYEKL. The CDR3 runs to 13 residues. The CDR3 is CASSQSLVETQYF. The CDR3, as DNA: TGCGCCAGCAGCCAAAGTCTAGTTGAGACCCAGTACTTC.

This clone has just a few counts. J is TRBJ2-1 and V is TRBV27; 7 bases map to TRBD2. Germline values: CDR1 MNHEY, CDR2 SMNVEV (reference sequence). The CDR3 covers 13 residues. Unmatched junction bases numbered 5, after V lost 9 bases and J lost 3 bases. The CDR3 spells CASRRDYYNEQFF. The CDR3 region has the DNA TGTGCCAGTCGGCGGGACTACTACAATGAGCAGTTCTTC.

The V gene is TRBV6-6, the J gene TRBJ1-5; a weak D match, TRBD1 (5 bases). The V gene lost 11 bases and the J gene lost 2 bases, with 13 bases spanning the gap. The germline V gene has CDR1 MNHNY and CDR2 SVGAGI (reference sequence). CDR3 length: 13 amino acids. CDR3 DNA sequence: TGTGCCGCGACGCAGGGTGGCAATCAGCCCCAGCATTTT. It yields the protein CAATQGGNQPQHF.